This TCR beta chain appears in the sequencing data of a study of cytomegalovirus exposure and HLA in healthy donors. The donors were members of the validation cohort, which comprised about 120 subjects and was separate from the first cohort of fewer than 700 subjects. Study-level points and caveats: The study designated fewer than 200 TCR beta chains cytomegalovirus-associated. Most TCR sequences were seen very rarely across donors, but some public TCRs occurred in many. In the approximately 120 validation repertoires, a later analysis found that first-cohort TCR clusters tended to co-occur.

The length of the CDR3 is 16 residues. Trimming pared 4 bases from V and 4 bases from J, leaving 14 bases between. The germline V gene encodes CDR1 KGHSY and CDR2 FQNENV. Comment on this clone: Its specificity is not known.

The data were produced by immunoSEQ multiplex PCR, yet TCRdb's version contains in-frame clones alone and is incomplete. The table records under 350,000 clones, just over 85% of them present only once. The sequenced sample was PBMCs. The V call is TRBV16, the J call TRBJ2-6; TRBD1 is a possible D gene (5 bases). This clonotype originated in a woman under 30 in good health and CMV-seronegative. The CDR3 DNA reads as TGTGCCAGCAGCCGCCAGGGCTCTACGGGGGCCAACGTCCTGACTTTC. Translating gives CASSRQGSTGANVLTF.